The 18 T cell receptor beta chains below were found in one sample sequenced in a study of T cells in Graves' hyperthyroidism and ophthalmopathy. RNA transcripts provided the source from which TCR beta CDR3 regions were amplified. Using the HTBI primer set, a first-round RT-PCR was run on the TCR CDR3. MiXCR was run by TCRdb on the multiplex PCR reads, yielding one entry per CDR3 protein. This table holds some 350,000 distinct CDR3 sequences, roughly an eighth found once. Input material: blood. The receptors were gathered from a middle-aged woman with Graves' ophthalmopathy.

The J gene is TRBJ2-1, the V gene TRBV7-9; tentatively, D is TRBD2 (5 bases). The CDR3 is 16 amino acids. Trimming took off 0 bases at V and 8 bases at J, with 17 bases between the two ends. Germline-derived CDR1 and CDR2 are SEHNR and FQNEAQ (reference sequence). CDR3 protein: CASSLAPGSAADEQFF. DNA of the CDR3: TGTGCCAGCAGCTTAGCGCCGGGATCAGCGGCGGATGAGCAGTTCTTC.

This clonotype has more than one count but fewer than ten. The CDR3 DNA follows: TGTGCCAGCGTACTTGAGCCAGGGTGGGGACAAGAGACCCAGTACTTC. Translation: CASVLEPGWGQETQYF. The chain joins TRBV11-2 to TRBJ2-5; D possibly corresponds to TRBD1 (5 bases). V lost 8 bases and J lost 2, with 21 bases in between. CDR1 and CDR2 (germline): SGHAT, FQNNGV. The CDR3 spans 16 residues.

The V and J genes are TRBV7-2 and TRBJ1-4; D is unresolved. CDR3 size: 14 residues. CDR1 and CDR2 from the germline V gene are SGHTA and FQGNSA. Deletions cut 5 bases from V and 9 bases from J, with 16 bases between. The chain's CDR3 is CASSPPLEAKKLFF. In DNA form, the CDR3 reads TGTGCCAGCAGCCCCCCCCTCGAGGCAAAAAAACTGTTTTTT. The variable domain in full, completed from reference TRBV7-2 and TRBJ1-4, reads GAGVSQSPSNKVTEKGKDVELRCDPISGHTALYWYRQSLGQGLEFLIYFQGNSAPDKSGLPSDRFSAERTGGSVSTLTIQRTQQEDSAVYLCASSPPLEAKKLFFGSGTQLSVL.

On this clonotype itself: A read error may be the cause here, since a much bigger clone is one base away. The rearrangement joins TRBV28 to TRBJ1-2, with D possibly matching TRBD1 (6 bases). Germline V gene lookup returns CDR1 MDHEN and CDR2 SYDVKM. This CDR3 is built from 15 residues. The chain's CDR3 is CACSSQDSHSYGYTF. In nucleotides, the CDR3 is TGTGCCTGCAGTTCCCAGGACAGCCATAGCTATGGCTACACCTTC.

There are many counts of this clonotype. This sequence joins TRBV7-8 and TRBJ2-5, with unresolved D. The CDR3 covers 14 residues. V was shortened by 5 bases and J by 5 bases, with 15 bases between the two germline ends. Germline-derived CDR1 and CDR2 are SGHVS and FQNEAQ. This chain's CDR3 is CASSEKLVWETQYF. The CDR3, as DNA: TGTGCCAGCAGCGAAAAGCTGGTGTGGGAGACCCAGTACTTC.

The chain employs TRBV20-1 and TRBJ1-2, with 10 bases identical to TRBD1. V gave up 4 bases and J gave up 3 bases; unmatched junction bases: 5. Germline loops: CDR1 DFQATT, CDR2 SNEGSKA (reference sequence). There are 14 residues in the CDR3. The CDR3 spells CSAKGTGADYGYTF. CDR3 in DNA: TGCAGTGCTAAAGGGACAGGGGCGGACTATGGCTACACCTTC.

This clonotype has a count of ten or more. This chain connects TRBV11-2 to TRBJ1-4; D is unresolved. The CDR3 covers 15 residues. The V end was cut by 1 base, the J end by 3 bases, with 9 bases between. Germline V gene lookup returns CDR1 SGHAT and CDR2 FQNNGV. CDR3 protein: CASSLGRTANEKLFF. The CDR3 DNA reads TGTGCCAGCAGCTTAGGACGGACGGCTAATGAAAAACTGTTTTTT.

The chain joins TRBV20-1 to TRBJ1-1; the match to TRBD1 covers 10 bases. This CDR3 region has 14 residues. CDR1 and CDR2 (germline): DFQATT, SNEGSKA (reference sequence). V lost 3 bases to trimming and J lost 5 bases; unmatched junction nucleotides: 6. CDR3 protein: CSARGQGTGTEAFF. CDR3 bases: TGCAGTGCTAGGGGACAGGGGACGGGGACTGAAGCTTTCTTT.

This clonotype was recorded a few times. The rearrangement links TRBV5-1 to TRBJ1-4, with D perhaps matching TRBD1 (5 bases). Between the trimmed V and J ends, which lost 5 bases and 8 bases, there was a span of 16 bases. The germline V gene has CDR1 SGHRS and CDR2 YFSETQ. The CDR3 loop spans 14 amino acids. The CDR3 sequence is CASRRDPGGEKLFF. The CDR3 bases are TGCGCCAGCAGGCGGGACCCCGGGGGAGAAAAACTGTTTTTT.

This clonotype was observed many times. The chain uses TRBV7-2 and TRBJ2-7; a possible D gene is TRBD2 (6 bases). Germline loops: CDR1 SGHTA, CDR2 FQGNSA. Trimming took off 4 bases at V and 5 bases at J, with 18 bases between the two ends. The CDR3 runs to 15 residues. The CDR3 coding sequence is TGTGCCAGCAGCTACAGTGCGGGGAGGAGGGACGAGCAGTACTTC. Its translation is CASSYSAGRRDEQYF. The full variable domain, completed using reference TRBV7-2 and TRBJ2-7, is GAGVSQSPSNKVTEKGKDVELRCDPISGHTALYWYRQSLGQGLEFLIYFQGNSAPDKSGLPSDRFSAERTGGSVSTLTIQRTQQEDSAVYLCASSYSAGRRDEQYFGPGTRLTVT.

This clonotype occurred many times. The genes are TRBV2 and TRBJ1-5, with no clear D. The CDR3 consists of 13 residues. The germline V gene has CDR1 SNHLY and CDR2 FYNNEI. V lost 6 bases to trimming and J lost 3 bases, with 9 bases between them. In nucleotides, the CDR3 is TGTGCCAGCAGAAGGGATATCAATCAGCCCCAGCATTTT. Protein product: CASRRDINQPQHF.

This clonotype was recorded a few times. The rearrangement uses TRBV4-1 and TRBJ1-1; D not certain. Trimming left V 0 bases short and J 0 bases short, with 17 bases between. The CDR3 totals 18 residues. Germline V gives CDR1 MGHRA, CDR2 YSYEKL. The CDR3 is CASSQDPPRSRVNTEAFF. Written as DNA, the CDR3 is TGCGCCAGCAGCCAAGATCCGCCGCGGTCACGAGTGAACACTGAAGCTTTCTTT.

This clonotype was observed many times. This rearrangement joins TRBV28 to TRBJ1-1, with D perhaps TRBD1 (6 bases). Germline values: CDR1 MDHEN, CDR2 SYDVKM. This CDR3 is built from 12 residues. V was trimmed by 4 bases and J by 5 bases, leaving 8 bases between them. CDR3 amino acids: CASSSGVTEAFF. In nucleotides, the CDR3 is TGTGCCAGCAGTTCAGGGGTAACTGAAGCTTTCTTT.

As for this clonotype: At one end, the junction sequence differs from germline, possibly due to a read error. CDR3 sequence reads: CATMAIGGTRELFF. The CDR3 DNA reads TGTGCCACCATGGCCATCGGGGGCACCAGGGAGCTGTTTTTT. The chain uses TRBV15 and TRBJ2-2; either TRBD1 or TRBD2 may fit D (6 bases each). The CDR3 is 14 residues long. CDR1 and CDR2 (germline): LNHNV, YYDKDF (reference sequence).

V and J are TRBV19 and TRBJ2-2; TRBD1 is a possible D gene (5 bases). Trimming pared 7 bases from V and 7 bases from J, leaving 13 bases between. CDR1 is LNHDA, CDR2 SQIVND, per germline (reference sequence). The CDR3 is made up of 13 amino acids. CDR3 DNA sequence: TGTGCCAGTACTCCTGACAGAGGCGGGGAGCTGTTTTTT. Its protein product is CASTPDRGGELFF. Looking up the rest from reference TRBV19 and TRBJ2-2 gives the full variable domain: DGGITQSPKYLFRKEGQNVTLSCEQNLNHDAMYWYRQDPGQGLRLIYYSQIVNDFQKGDIAEGYSVSREKKESFPLTVTSAQKNPTAFYLCASTPDRGGELFFGEGSRLTVL.

The table lists this clonotype with many counts. The V and J genes are TRBV5-1 and TRBJ2-5; D possibly uses TRBD1 or TRBD2 (5 bases each). V was clipped by 0 bases and J by 5 bases, with 14 bases between them. The CDR3 contains 15 residues. CDR1 is SGHRS and CDR2 is YFSETQ in the germline V gene. The DNA of the CDR3 is TGCGCCAGCAGCTTGGCCATGGGACCGGGGGAGACCCAGTACTTC. Its protein is CASSLAMGPGETQYF. The full variable domain, with the rest looked up from reference TRBV5-1 and TRBJ2-5, is KAGVTQTPRYLIKTRGQQVTLSCSPISGHRSVSWYQQTPGQGLQFLFEYFSETQRNKGNFPGRFSGRQFSNSRSEMNVSTLELGDSALYLCASSLAMGPGETQYFGPGTRLLVL.

This clonotype was recorded at least ten times. The rearrangement joins TRBV10-1 to TRBJ2-1; maybe TRBD1 (5 bases). CDR3 length: 13 residues. From germline, CDR1 is WNHNN and CDR2 SYGVQD (reference sequence). Trimming took 0 bases from V and 9 from J, leaving 9 bases between them. The CDR3 bases are TGCGCCAGCAGTGAGTCGATAAGGGGTGAGCAGTTCTTC. This codes for CASSESIRGEQFF.

The genes are TRBV28 and TRBJ1-2; maybe TRBD1 (5 bases). Germline-derived CDR1 and CDR2 are MDHEN and SYDVKM. This CDR3 has 14 amino acids. The V gene lost 2 bases and the J gene lost 3 bases, with 10 bases spanning the gap. CDR3 amino acids: CASSLGGRYYGYTF. CDR3 in DNA: TGTGCCAGCAGTTTAGGGGGTCGGTACTATGGCTACACCTTC.